This TCR beta chain was captured in a study of cytomegalovirus exposure and HLA in healthy donors. Whereas donors were nominally healthy upon sampling, unrecorded immune exposures were probable. Both 60 Vbeta primers and 13 Jbeta primers went into the PCR. TCRdb keeps only in-frame clones here, not all; method: immunoSEQ multiplex PCR. The repertoire has roughly 150,000 clones, approximately 82% of them found once; the top ten carry roughly 10%. V was shortened by 5 bases and J by 1 base, with 8 bases between the two germline ends. This CDR3 comprises 13 residues. CDR1 and CDR2 (germline): SEHNR, FQNEAQ (reference sequence). Notes on the study in general: Overall, approximately 150 TCR beta chains were annotated as cytomegalovirus-associated.

To note about this clone: As yet, its antigen is unknown.

The sample taken for sequencing was PBMCs. The rearrangement uses TRBV7-9 and TRBJ1-1; D is possibly TRBD1 (5 bases). This receptor was obtained from a man younger than 35 in good health and CMV-seropositive. CDR3: CASSEQGNTEAFF. CDR3 in DNA: TGTGCCAGCAGCGAGCAGGGGAACACTGAAGCTTTCTTT.